Following are 23 T cell receptor beta chains from one sample sequenced in a study of blood T cell repertoires in COVID-19. Sequencing used immunoSEQ multiplex PCR; TCRdb keeps in-frame clones, though not all of them. This table has some 130,000 clones, approximately 89% appearing once. The sequenced sample consisted of peripheral blood. The receptors stem from a man aged 50 or older with acute or convalescent COVID-19.

The J gene is TRBJ1-5, the V gene TRBV30; D is ambiguous. From germline, CDR1 is GTSNPN and CDR2 SVGIG (reference sequence). This CDR3 has 13 amino acids. V lost 0 bases and J lost 3, with 6 bases in between. The CDR3 DNA reads as TGTGCCTGGAGTGTACAAGACAATCAGCCCCAGCATTTT. Translated, it gives CAWSVQDNQPQHF.

The chain joins TRBV12-5 to TRBJ2-5, with 10 positions matching TRBD1. The CDR3 has 14 amino acids. Trimming removed 6 bases from V and 5 bases from J; junction bases left unmatched: 6. The germline V gene encodes CDR1 LGHNT and CDR2 FRNRAP. The CDR3 DNA reads as TGTGCTAGTGGACCGGGACAGGGGTTGGAGACCCAGTACTTC. Protein product: CASGPGQGLETQYF.

The chain uses TRBV11-3 and TRBJ2-7; no clear D. The CDR3 has 13 amino acids. V dropped 1 base and J dropped 3 bases, with 7 bases sitting between them. The germline V gene has CDR1 SGHNT and CDR2 YENEEA. The CDR3 is CASSLAVNYEQYF. The CDR3 DNA reads TGTGCCAGCAGCTTAGCGGTTAACTACGAGCAGTACTTC.

The chain recombines TRBV23-1 with TRBJ1-1; a weak D match, TRBD1 (5 bases). TRBV23-1 is noted as an ORF with a role that remains uncertain. The CDR3 extends over 18 amino acids. V lost 0 bases, J lost 0 bases, and 17 bases lay in between. CDR3 region: CASSQSRGNTQLNTEAFF. DNA of the CDR3: TGCGCCAGCAGTCAATCTCGGGGGAACACGCAATTGAACACTGAAGCTTTCTTT.

The chain combines TRBV5-6 with TRBJ2-2; TRBD2 aligns across 7 bases. Losses at the gene ends were 2 bases for V and 5 bases for J; bases not matched to a gene: 6. CDR3 length: 15 amino acids. Germline V gene sequence: CDR1 SGHDT, CDR2 YYEEEE. The CDR3 nucleotides read TGTGCCAGCAGCTTTGTAGCGGGTGGGACCGGGGAGCTGTTTTTT. It specifies CASSFVAGGTGELFF. Complete variable domain (other parts from reference TRBV5-6 and TRBJ2-2): DAGVTQSPTHLIKTRGQQVTLRCSPKSGHDTVSWYQQALGQGPQFIFQYYEEEERQRGNFPDRFSGHQFPNYSSELNVNALLLGDSALYLCASSFVAGGTGELFFGEGSRLTVL.

The chain recombines TRBV18 with TRBJ1-4; D gene uncertain. Trimming stripped 4 bases from V and 0 bases from J, with 15 bases between. CDR1 is KGHSH and CDR2 is LQKENI in the germline V gene. CDR3 size: 17 residues. As DNA, the CDR3 is TGTGCCAGCTCACTATCGACACCGGTCGCAACTAATGAAAAACTGTTTTTT. It yields the protein CASSLSTPVATNEKLFF.

CDR3 DNA sequence: TGCAGCGTTGGAACTAGCGGGAGTATGGGAGAGCAGTTCTTC. Encoded protein: CSVGTSGSMGEQFF. The chain is built from TRBV29-1 and TRBJ2-1; TRBD2 aligns across 11 bases. The length of the CDR3 is 14 residues. Germline V lookup: CDR1 SQVTM, CDR2 ANQGSEA. V lost 4 bases to trimming and J lost 10 bases; unmatched junction nucleotides: 9.

Here the CDR3 DNA reads TGTGCCAGCAGACCTACTAGGAACCCCTACGAGCAGTACTTC. Encoded protein: CASRPTRNPYEQYF. The genes are TRBV5-6 and TRBJ2-7; D possibly corresponds to TRBD2 (5 bases). CDR1 and CDR2 (germline): SGHDT, YYEEEE. CDR3 length equals 14 residues. V lost 5 bases and J lost 2, with 14 bases in between.

This chain connects TRBV2 to TRBJ1-5, with 12 bases that match TRBD1. With 9 bases clipped from V and 5 bases from J, the junction kept 8 bases outside the gene matches. This CDR3 is 15 amino acids long. The V gene's germline CDR1 is SNHLY and CDR2 FYNNEI. The CDR3 sequence: CASTGTGGRDQPQHF. As DNA, the CDR3 is TGTGCCAGTACCGGGACAGGGGGCAGGGATCAGCCCCAGCATTTT.

V gene TRBV30 combines with J gene TRBJ1-6; D is undetermined. The V end lost 0 bases, the J end lost 7 bases, and 16 bases lay between the germline ends. Germline V gene lookup returns CDR1 GTSNPN and CDR2 SVGIG (reference sequence). There are 16 residues in the CDR3. The CDR3 is CAWSVRRTSENSPLHF. CDR3 DNA: TGTGCCTGGAGTGTACGGAGGACTAGTGAGAATTCACCCCTCCACTTT.

V gene TRBV5-1 combines with J gene TRBJ2-2, with 7 bases lining up with TRBD1. CDR1 and CDR2 from the germline V gene are SGHRS and YFSETQ. V was clipped by 0 bases and J by 7 bases; unmatched bases: 6. The CDR3 runs 15 residues. The CDR3 spells CASSLEGRGIGELFF. Here the CDR3 DNA reads TGCGCCAGCAGCTTGGAAGGCAGGGGGATCGGGGAGCTGTTTTTT.

The chain has TRBV11-3 and TRBJ1-6; 10 bases match TRBD1. V lost 6 bases and J lost 7; bases outside the gene matches: 15. The germline gives CDR1 SGHNT, CDR2 YENEEA. CDR3 length: 18 amino acids. CDR3 sequence: CASRTGGWHRGWNSPLHF. The CDR3 coding sequence is TGTGCCAGCAGGACAGGGGGCTGGCACAGGGGATGGAATTCACCCCTCCACTTT.

This clone occurred a few times. J is TRBJ1-1 and V is TRBV2, with D tentatively TRBD1 (5 bases). Per the germline V gene, CDR1 is SNHLY and CDR2 is FYNNEI. Trimming pared 7 bases from V and 8 bases from J, leaving 11 bases between. The CDR3 loop spans 11 amino acids. This chain's CDR3 is CASKLGAEAFF. As DNA, the CDR3 is TGTGCCAGCAAGCTTGGGGCCGAAGCTTTCTTT.

This clone was counted once. The V and J genes are TRBV28 and TRBJ1-2; D is ambiguous. The CDR3 extends over 14 amino acids. The V and J ends lost 8 bases and 7 bases respectively, with 20 bases between them. In germline, CDR1 is MDHEN, CDR2 SYDVKM. The DNA for the CDR3 is TGTGCCAGCCTCGGGGATAGGGCCGCAGGTGGCTACACCTTC. It yields the protein CASLGDRAAGGYTF.

The J gene is TRBJ1-1, the V gene TRBV21-1; the table's D call of TRBD1 was not tested on the DNA. TRBV21-1 is a documented pseudogene. The CDR3 is 13 amino acids. This CDR3 is CASSTRTGVEAFF. The CDR3 coding sequence is TGTGCCAGCAGCACTAGGACAGGGGTTGAAGCTTTCTTT.

The CDR3 sequence: CASSLRQGIGYTF. The CDR3 DNA follows: TGTGCCAGCAGCTTACGACAGGGAATTGGCTACACCTTC. The V and J genes are TRBV7-9 and TRBJ1-2; 7 nucleotides line up with TRBD1. The CDR3 spans 13 residues. Germline V gene sequence: CDR1 SEHNR, CDR2 FQNEAQ (reference sequence). The V gene end was trimmed by 2 bases and the J gene end by 7 bases; junction bases not matched to a gene: 4.

The chain uses TRBV6-5 and TRBJ2-2; 12 positions match TRBD1. V lost 6 bases to trimming and J lost 5 bases; unmatched junction nucleotides: 4. The CDR3 runs 15 residues. Germline loops: CDR1 MNHEY, CDR2 SVGAGI. CDR3 bases: TGTGCCAGCAGGGGGACAGGGGGCTATACCGGGGAGCTGTTTTTT. Its protein product is CASRGTGGYTGELFF.

The CDR3 DNA follows: TGCGCCAGCAGCTTGGCCGGGACGGCCGCGGGGACTTTCTTT. Protein product: CASSLAGTAAGTFF. This chain uses TRBV5-1 with TRBJ1-1, with D tentatively TRBD1 (5 bases). Germline-derived CDR1 and CDR2 are SGHRS and YFSETQ. The CDR3 has 14 residues. V lost 0 bases to trimming and J lost 12 bases, with 18 bases between them.

This chain connects TRBV2 to TRBJ2-2; unclear D gene. The CDR3 extends over 15 amino acids. The germline V gene encodes CDR1 SNHLY and CDR2 FYNNEI. V gave up 3 bases and J gave up 1 base, with 9 bases separating them. CDR3 amino acids: CASSDTRQNTGELFF. CDR3 nucleotides: TGTGCCAGCAGTGACACCCGACAGAACACCGGGGAGCTGTTTTTT.

This chain uses TRBV4-1 with TRBJ1-2; 7 bases map to TRBD1. Per germline, CDR1 MGHRA and CDR2 YSYEKL. This CDR3 has 16 amino acids. After removal of 1 base from V and 4 bases from J, the junction contained 9 bases not matched to a gene. The CDR3, as DNA: TGCGCCAGCAGCCAAGGCCCGGGACAGCGAACCTATGGCTACACCTTC. Translating it yields CASSQGPGQRTYGYTF.

The chain uses TRBV28 and TRBJ2-7; the match to TRBD2 covers 10 bases. This CDR3 has 17 residues. V was clipped by 1 base and J by 4 bases; unmatched bases: 10. Germline-derived CDR1 and CDR2 are MDHEN and SYDVKM. The DNA of the CDR3 is TGTGCCAGCAGTTTATTGGGTCTAGCGGGAGAAAATTACGAGCAGTACTTC. Translation gives CASSLLGLAGENYEQYF.

V gene TRBV7-3 combines with J gene TRBJ1-1; no clear D. The CDR3 spans 18 residues. Germline CDR1 and CDR2: SGHTA and FQGTGA. Trimming removed 1 base at V and 4 bases at J, with 22 bases between. The CDR3 region is CASSLIPPIYAEITEAFF. The CDR3 DNA reads as TGTGCCAGCAGCTTAATTCCCCCGATTTATGCGGAAATCACTGAAGCTTTCTTT. Full variable domain (outside the CDR3, taken from reference TRBV7-3 and TRBJ1-1): GAGVSQTPSNKVTEKGKYVELRCDPISGHTALYWYRQSLGQGPEFLIYFQGTGAADDSGLPNDRFFAVRPEGSVSTLKIQRTERGDSAVYLCASSLIPPIYAEITEAFFGQGTRLTVV.

The chain recombines TRBV5-1 with TRBJ1-1, with a tentative D call TRBD1 (5 bases). This CDR3 has 14 residues. Germline values: CDR1 SGHRS, CDR2 YFSETQ. V lost 1 base to trimming and J lost 1 base, with 8 bases between them. The CDR3, as DNA: TGCGCCAGCAGCTTGTACGGGGGGAACACTGAAGCTTTCTTT. Residues: CASSLYGGNTEAFF.